Below, 22 T cell receptor beta chains from the same sample are listed, as sequenced in a study of long-term antiretroviral therapy in people with HIV. The authors ran the immunoSEQ assay, v3.0, at survey level. Method: immunoSEQ multiplex PCR; TCRdb's copy keeps in-frame clones and lacks some. The table has fewer than 40,000 clones, over 70% seen once. Sequenced material: unsorted PBMCs, taken 3.1 years after starting antiretroviral therapy. The receptor source for this set is a woman aged 45-60 years with HIV.

The chain is built from TRBV9 and TRBJ1-1, with D possibly matching TRBD1 (6 bases). Germline loops: CDR1 SGDLS, CDR2 YYNGEE. The CDR3 is 15 residues long. V shed 0 bases and J shed 4 bases, with 13 bases lying between them. The CDR3 DNA reads as TGTGCCAGCAGCGTAGGGTCAGGGGTGGGCACTGAAGCTTTCTTT. Protein sequence: CASSVGSGVGTEAFF.

The V and J genes are TRBV18 and TRBJ2-5; D call uncertain. From germline, CDR1 is KGHSH and CDR2 LQKENI. The length of the CDR3 is 12 residues. V was cut by 6 bases and J by 5 bases, with 10 bases left in between. CDR3 nucleotide sequence: TGTGCCAGCTCCCCTACTGGGGAGACCCAGTACTTC. Protein: CASSPTGETQYF.

V usage is TRBV2 and J usage is TRBJ2-3; 8 nucleotides line up with TRBD1. This CDR3 has 17 amino acids. Germline CDR1 and CDR2: SNHLY and FYNNEI. Trimming removed 3 bases from V and 3 bases from J; junction bases left unmatched: 11. The CDR3 nucleotides read TGTGCCAGCAGTGATTCGGGATTGGACAGGGCAACAGATACGCAGTATTTT. This codes for CASSDSGLDRATDTQYF. The full variable domain, its missing parts supplied by reference TRBV2 and TRBJ2-3, is EPEVTQTPSHQVTQMGQEVILRCVPISNHLYFYWYRQILGQKVEFLVSFYNNEISEKSEIFDDQFSVERPDGSNFTLKIRSTKLEDSAMYFCASSDSGLDRATDTQYFGPGTRLTVL.

This chain joins TRBV9 and TRBJ2-5, with D possibly being TRBD1 (6 bases). The ends were cut back, 4 bases at V and 5 bases at J, with 18 bases in the middle. The length of the CDR3 is 15 residues. CDR1 and CDR2 (germline): SGDLS, YYNGEE. CDR3: CASSTAEGGRETQYF. As DNA, the CDR3 is TGTGCCAGCAGCACAGCCGAAGGGGGTCGGGAGACCCAGTACTTC.

The chain has TRBV5-1 and TRBJ1-1; TRBD1 might be the D (6 bases). CDR3 length equals 17 residues. Trimming removed 4 bases at V and 2 bases at J, with 21 bases between. CDR1 is SGHRS, CDR2 YFSETQ, per germline. CDR3 sequence (DNA): TGCGCCAGCAGCCAGGGTTTTGGGACAATAATTAACACTGAAGCTTTCTTT. Translation: CASSQGFGTIINTEAFF.

The V call is TRBV10-3, the J call TRBJ1-1; D possibly corresponds to TRBD1 (5 bases). Per germline, CDR1 ENHRY and CDR2 SYGVKD. V was trimmed by 5 bases and J by 1 base, leaving 17 bases between them. The CDR3 extends over 16 amino acids. CDR3 DNA: TGTGCCATCAGTTCGGCCCCGGGACGGGAGAACACTGAAGCTTTCTTT. Translated, it gives CAISSAPGRENTEAFF.

The J gene is TRBJ2-3, the V gene TRBV7-2, with 8 bases matching TRBD2. The CDR3 extends over 15 amino acids. Trimming took 3 bases from V and 4 from J; bases not matched to a gene: 6. In germline, CDR1 is SGHTA, CDR2 FQGNSA. The CDR3 nucleotides read TGTGCCAGCAGCTTCTCCGGGGGGGCCGCAGATACGCAGTATTTT. Translated, it gives CASSFSGGAADTQYF.

The J gene is TRBJ2-5, the V gene TRBV7-2; TRBD1 might be the D (5 bases). The CDR3 consists of 15 residues. V was clipped by 3 bases and J by 1 base, with 12 bases between them. In germline, CDR1 is SGHTA, CDR2 FQGNSA. The CDR3, as DNA: TGTGCCAGCAGCTTTCGGCTAGGGGTCCAAGAGACCCAGTACTTC. It specifies CASSFRLGVQETQYF.

V is TRBV2 and J is TRBJ2-7; TRBD2 might be the D (5 bases). This CDR3 contains 15 residues. Germline CDR1 is SNHLY and CDR2 is FYNNEI. V lost 6 bases to trimming and J lost 0 bases, with 15 bases between them. The CDR3 reads CASSPERVRSYEQYV. The CDR3 DNA reads as TGTGCCAGCAGCCCCGAGAGGGTTCGCTCCTACGAGCAGTACGTC.

The V and J genes are TRBV6-5 and TRBJ1-1; TRBD1 matches at 9 bases. After removal of 8 bases from V and 5 bases from J, the junction contained 3 bases not matched to a gene. This CDR3 is built from 12 residues. Germline-derived CDR1 and CDR2 are MNHEY and SVGAGI. The CDR3 region has the DNA TGTGCCAGCCGGGACAGGGTGACTGAAGCTTTCTTT. As protein: CASRDRVTEAFF.

This clone was seen a single time. The genes are TRBV10-1 and TRBJ2-1; 8 bases are a match to TRBD2. Trimming removed 4 bases from V and 10 bases from J; junction bases left unmatched: 9. The CDR3 contains 14 residues. Germline loops: CDR1 WNHNN, CDR2 SYGVQD (reference sequence). Here the CDR3 reads CASSVIGGAGEQFF. The CDR3, as DNA: TGCGCCAGCAGTGTAATCGGGGGGGCCGGGGAGCAGTTCTTC.

About this clone: At one boundary the junction diverges from the germline segment, which might be a read error. This sequence joins TRBV5-1 and TRBJ2-1; D remains ambiguous. This CDR3 region has 14 residues. Germline V gene sequence: CDR1 SGHRS, CDR2 YFSETQ. The CDR3 nucleotides are TGCGCCAGCAGCTTGGGTCTAGGATACATTGAGCAGTTCTTC. As protein: CASSLGLGYIEQFF.

About this clone itself: Germline and junction disagree at one end, which may indicate a read error. The chain is built from TRBV27 and TRBJ2-5, with D possibly being TRBD2 (6 bases). The V gene's germline CDR1 is MNHEY and CDR2 SMNVEV (reference sequence). The CDR3 is made up of 15 amino acids. The CDR3 DNA sequence: TGTGCCGGCAGTTTGTGGAGTGGGGGAGGAGAGACCCAGTACTTC. This gives the protein CAGSLWSGGGETQYF.

The chain has TRBV5-1 and TRBJ2-7, with TRBD2 matching over 7 bases. V lost 0 bases to trimming and J lost 0 bases; unmatched junction nucleotides: 3. The CDR3 totals 15 residues. Germline V lookup: CDR1 SGHRS, CDR2 YFSETQ. The CDR3: CASSLGGGNSYEQYF. In DNA, the CDR3 is TGCGCCAGCAGCTTGGGGGGAGGGAACTCCTACGAGCAGTACTTC.

This clone was seen only a few times. The V and J genes are TRBV15 and TRBJ1-5; D is uncertain. The CDR3 consists of 16 residues. Germline CDR1 and CDR2: LNHNV and YYDKDF (reference sequence). V dropped 2 bases and J dropped 4 bases, with 15 bases sitting between them. CDR3 bases: TGTGCCACCAGCAGACGGACGGGAGCCTTTAATCAGCCCCAGCATTTT. Its translation is CATSRRTGAFNQPQHF.

The chain carries TRBV18 and TRBJ1-5; D gene ambiguous. The germline V gene has CDR1 KGHSH and CDR2 LQKENI. V dropped 0 bases and J dropped 6 bases, with 12 bases sitting between them. CDR3 length equals 15 residues. CDR3 region: CASSPPLGRSQPQHF. The CDR3 coding sequence is TGTGCCAGCTCACCACCTTTAGGGCGAAGTCAGCCCCAGCATTTT. The entire variable domain, with the rest obtained from reference TRBV18 and TRBJ1-5, is as follows: NAGVMQNPRHLVRRRGQEARLRCSPMKGHSHVYWYRQLPEEGLKFMVYLQKENIIDESGMPKERFSAEFPKEGPSILRIQQVVRGDSAAYFCASSPPLGRSQPQHFGDGTRLSIL.

This clone was recorded a few times. The gene calls are TRBV6-1 and TRBJ2-7, with D possibly being TRBD1 (5 bases). The germline V gene encodes CDR1 MNHNS and CDR2 SASEGT. V dropped 4 bases and J dropped 6 bases, with 16 bases sitting between them. There are 14 residues in the CDR3. Written as DNA, the CDR3 is TGTGCCAGCAGTGCACATTGGCAGGGTACCGAGCAGTACGTC. It codes for CASSAHWQGTEQYV.

The chain links TRBV7-3 to TRBJ1-3, with a weak D call TRBD1 (6 bases). Germline-derived CDR1 and CDR2 are SGHTA and FQGTGA. V lost 3 bases and J lost 4, with 22 bases in between. The CDR3 totals 18 residues. CDR3 in amino acids: CASSFPSGGGAAGNTIYF. The CDR3 DNA follows: TGTGCCAGCAGCTTTCCAAGCGGGGGGGGCGCCGCAGGAAACACCATATATTTT.

The chain employs TRBV5-1 and TRBJ2-1; 8 bases map to TRBD1. The CDR3 is made up of 13 amino acids. V dropped 4 bases and J dropped 6; count of bases not matched to a gene: 3. Germline CDR1 and CDR2: SGHRS and YFSETQ. The CDR3: CASSPGGPNEQFF. CDR3 DNA sequence: TGCGCCAGCAGCCCAGGGGGCCCCAATGAGCAGTTCTTC.

The chain employs TRBV6-5 and TRBJ1-2, with D perhaps matching TRBD1 (6 bases). There are 15 residues in the CDR3. Germline lookup yields CDR1 MNHEY and CDR2 SVGAGI. V dropped 4 bases and J dropped 2 bases, with 14 bases sitting between them. CDR3: CASSSFRGSNYGYTF. The CDR3 coding sequence is TGTGCCAGCAGTTCCTTCAGGGGTTCAAACTATGGCTACACCTTC.

The genes are TRBV6-6 and TRBJ1-2; D remains ambiguous. The V gene's germline CDR1 is MNHNY and CDR2 SVGAGI (reference sequence). The CDR3 extends over 13 amino acids. V lost 8 bases and J 0 bases, leaving 10 bases between the germline ends. CDR3 sequence reads: CASGPDTNYGYTF. The DNA for the CDR3 is TGTGCCAGCGGGCCGGATACTAACTATGGCTACACCTTC.

In this sample, this clone turned up a few times. J is TRBJ1-4 and V is TRBV10-3; maybe TRBD1 (5 bases). The V end was cut by 4 bases, the J end by 2 bases, with 5 bases between. CDR1 and CDR2 from the germline V gene are ENHRY and SYGVKD. This CDR3 contains 13 residues. CDR3 sequence: CAISGGTNEKLFF. CDR3 DNA: TGTGCCATCAGTGGGGGGACTAATGAAAAACTGTTTTTT.